This T cell receptor beta chain was obtained from a study of EBV T-cell therapy then PD-1 blockade in nasopharyngeal carcinoma (dated by TCRdb to 2020 to 2022). This clone was seen just once. The antigen it recognizes is unknown. Per-nucleotide qualities are absent, and no much larger clonotype sits a single base away. The treatment or condition label for this specimen denotes: AdE1-LMPpoly-expanded autologous EBV-specific T-cell therapy followed by anti-PD-1 nivolumab. Genomic DNA was extracted from sorted cells using the Qiagen DNeasy Kit. Deep sequencing of the TCR beta chain was done on the immunoSEQ platform. The authors' analysis ran thus. Repertoire data analysis was performed with the immunoSEQ Analyzer software. Entries here come from immuneACCESS through TCRdb and include only in-frame sequences with V and J called. Some clones fail to appear in such tables; in the studies checked, an unresolved V gene covers under half of the shortfall, and the cause of the remainder is unknown. The D gene and trimming were derived from the DNA, and the V and J assignments and clone size from that table. The sample table records tens of thousands of clones; under 90% of these occur just once. Clones ranked in the top ten supply 24% of the sample.

The CDR1 and CDR2 encoded by the germline V gene (reference sequence) are SGHNT and YYREEE. The V end gives up 3 bases and the J end 5 bases, leaving 7 bases in the junction not matched to a gene. Measured from the cysteine to the phenylalanine, the CDR3 is 15 residues long. The CDR3 DNA has 45 bases and is translated from base 1. The source material was CD8+ T cells from blood, sampled at day -245 from a patient whose treatment included autologous EBV-specific T cells and nivolumab. This TCR was recovered from a man in his forties with nasopharyngeal carcinoma. The V gene is TRBV5-4 and the J gene is TRBJ2-5, and TRBD2 aligns with 10 junction nucleotides. The CDR3 region: CASSSERGGRETQYF. In nucleotide form, the sequence is TGTGCCAGCAGCTCGGAGCGGGGGGGCCGGGAGACCCAGTACTTC.